This T cell receptor (beta chain) was profiled in a study of shared clonotypes between healthy human individuals. Study findings and constraints: Among the subsets, naive ones generally showed larger estimated richness than memory ones.

Authors' processing steps: ImmunoSEQ junction-only sequences lacked quality scores, so their filtering differed. Measured with immunoSEQ multiplex PCR; TCRdb has only the in-frame clones, and not every one. The V and J calls and clone size were taken over from that table, and D and trimming were inferred from the DNA. Of 2 million to 2.5 million clones in the sample, 80% to 95% were seen once. As regards this clone: Its target is unknown.

This TCR derives from a man aged 18 to 29 in good health. Some clones in this sample may be carry-over from other donors' samples. Sequencing was carried out using naive CD4+ T cells from PBMCs. The subset here: CD45RA+ positively selected.

As DNA, the CDR3 is TGCGCCAGCAGCTCGGGACAGGAGGGTTTGGCTGAAGCTTTCTTT. This translates into CASSSGQEGLAEAFF. The chain links TRBV5-1 to TRBJ1-1, with TRBD1 matching 8 bases. The CDR3 consists of 15 residues. Germline CDR1 and CDR2: SGHRS and YFSETQ. The V and J ends lost 3 bases and 6 bases, in that order; junction bases with no gene match: 10.